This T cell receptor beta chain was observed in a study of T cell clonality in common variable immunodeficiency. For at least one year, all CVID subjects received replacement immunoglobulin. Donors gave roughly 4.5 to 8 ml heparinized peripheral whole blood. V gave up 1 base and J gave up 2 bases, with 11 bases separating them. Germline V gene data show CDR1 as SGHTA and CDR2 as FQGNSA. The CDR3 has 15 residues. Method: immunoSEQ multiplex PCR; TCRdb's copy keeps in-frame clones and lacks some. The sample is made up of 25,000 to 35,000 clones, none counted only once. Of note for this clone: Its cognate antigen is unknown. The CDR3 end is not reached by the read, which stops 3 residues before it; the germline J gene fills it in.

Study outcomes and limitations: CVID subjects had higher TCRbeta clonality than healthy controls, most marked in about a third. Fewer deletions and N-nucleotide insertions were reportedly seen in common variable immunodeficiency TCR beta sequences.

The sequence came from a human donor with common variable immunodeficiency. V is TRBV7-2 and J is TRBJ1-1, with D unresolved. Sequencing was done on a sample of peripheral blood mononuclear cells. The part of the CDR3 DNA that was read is TGTGCCAGCAGCTTAGGGGTGACACTTAACACTGAA. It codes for CASSLGVTLNTE. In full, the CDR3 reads CASSLGVTLNTEAFF.